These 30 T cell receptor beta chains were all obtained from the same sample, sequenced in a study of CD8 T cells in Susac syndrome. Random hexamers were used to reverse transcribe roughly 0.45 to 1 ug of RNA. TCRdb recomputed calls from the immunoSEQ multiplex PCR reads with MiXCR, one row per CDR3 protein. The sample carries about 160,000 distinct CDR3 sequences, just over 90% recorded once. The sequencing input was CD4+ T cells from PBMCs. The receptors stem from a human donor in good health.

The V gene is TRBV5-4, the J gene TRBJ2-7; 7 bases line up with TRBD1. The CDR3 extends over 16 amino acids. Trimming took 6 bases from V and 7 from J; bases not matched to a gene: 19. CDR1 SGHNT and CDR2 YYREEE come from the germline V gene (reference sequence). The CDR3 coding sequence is TGTGCCAGCACCTTTGGTGCTGGGACAGCCCGACAGGAGCAGTACTTC. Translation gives CASTFGAGTARQEQYF.

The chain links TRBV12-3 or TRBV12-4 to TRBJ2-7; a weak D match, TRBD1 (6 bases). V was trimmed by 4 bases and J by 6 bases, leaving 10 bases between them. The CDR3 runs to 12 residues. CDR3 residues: CASSYRDCEQYF. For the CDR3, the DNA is TGTGCCAGCAGTTACAGGGATTGCGAGCAGTACTTC.

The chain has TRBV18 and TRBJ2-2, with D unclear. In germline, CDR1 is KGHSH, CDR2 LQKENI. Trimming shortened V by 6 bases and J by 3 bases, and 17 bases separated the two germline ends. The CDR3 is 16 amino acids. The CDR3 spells CASSTLRDSDTGELFF. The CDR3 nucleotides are TGTGCCAGCTCGACCCTTCGAGACTCCGACACCGGGGAGCTGTTTTTT.

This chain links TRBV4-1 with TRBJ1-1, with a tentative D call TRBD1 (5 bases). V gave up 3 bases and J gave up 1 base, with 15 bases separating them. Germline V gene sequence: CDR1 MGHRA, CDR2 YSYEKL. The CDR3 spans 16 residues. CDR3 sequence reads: CASSHRSGTQNTEAFF. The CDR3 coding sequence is TGCGCCAGCAGCCATCGTTCCGGGACTCAGAACACTGAAGCTTTCTTT.

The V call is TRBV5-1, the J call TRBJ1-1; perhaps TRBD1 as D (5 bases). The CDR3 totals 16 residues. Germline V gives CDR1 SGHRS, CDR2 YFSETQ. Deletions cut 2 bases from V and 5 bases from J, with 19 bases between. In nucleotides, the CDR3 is TGCGCCAGCAGCTTCGTGGGGGGAGTGGATTTGACTGAAGCTTTCTTT. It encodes CASSFVGGVDLTEAFF. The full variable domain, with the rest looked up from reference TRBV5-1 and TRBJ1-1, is KAGVTQTPRYLIKTRGQQVTLSCSPISGHRSVSWYQQTPGQGLQFLFEYFSETQRNKGNFPGRFSGRQFSNSRSEMNVSTLELGDSALYLCASSFVGGVDLTEAFFGQGTRLTVV.

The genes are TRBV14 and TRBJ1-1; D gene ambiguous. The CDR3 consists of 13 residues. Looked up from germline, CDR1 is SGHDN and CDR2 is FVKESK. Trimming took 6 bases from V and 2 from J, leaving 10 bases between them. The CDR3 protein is CASSYTPNTEAFF. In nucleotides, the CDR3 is TGTGCCAGCAGTTATACACCTAACACTGAAGCTTTCTTT.

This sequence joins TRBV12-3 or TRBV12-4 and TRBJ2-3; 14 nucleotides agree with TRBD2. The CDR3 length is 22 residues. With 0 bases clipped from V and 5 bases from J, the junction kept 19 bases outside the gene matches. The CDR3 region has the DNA TGTGCCAGCAGTTTAGCGCTAATAAGGGGACTAGCGGGGGCGGGAGTCAGAGATACGCAGTATTTT. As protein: CASSLALIRGLAGAGVRDTQYF.

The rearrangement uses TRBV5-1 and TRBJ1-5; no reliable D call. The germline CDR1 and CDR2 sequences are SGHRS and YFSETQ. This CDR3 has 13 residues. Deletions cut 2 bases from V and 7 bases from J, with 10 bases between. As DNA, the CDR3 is TGCGCCAGCAGCTTTGGAGGGAACCAGCCCCAGCATTTT. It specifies CASSFGGNQPQHF. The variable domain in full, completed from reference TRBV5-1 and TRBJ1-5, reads KAGVTQTPRYLIKTRGQQVTLSCSPISGHRSVSWYQQTPGQGLQFLFEYFSETQRNKGNFPGRFSGRQFSNSRSEMNVSTLELGDSALYLCASSFGGNQPQHFGDGTRLSIL.

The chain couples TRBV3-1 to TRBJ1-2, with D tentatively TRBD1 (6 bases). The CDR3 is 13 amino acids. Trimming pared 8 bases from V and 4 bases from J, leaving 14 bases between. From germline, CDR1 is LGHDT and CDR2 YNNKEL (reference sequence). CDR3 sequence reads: CASSPGGVYGYTF. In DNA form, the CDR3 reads TGTGCCAGCTCTCCCGGGGGCGTCTATGGCTACACCTTC. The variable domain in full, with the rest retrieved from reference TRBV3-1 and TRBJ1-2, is DTAVSQTPKYLVTQMGNDKSIKCEQNLGHDTMYWYKQDSKKFLKIMFSYNNKELIINETVPNRFSPKSPDKAHLNLHINSLELGDSAVYFCASSPGGVYGYTFGSGTRLTVV.

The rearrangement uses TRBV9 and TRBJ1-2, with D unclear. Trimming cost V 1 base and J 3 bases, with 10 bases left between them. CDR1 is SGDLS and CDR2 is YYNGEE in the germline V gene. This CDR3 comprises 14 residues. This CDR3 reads CASSVFWADYGYTF. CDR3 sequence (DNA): TGTGCCAGCAGCGTATTCTGGGCAGACTATGGCTACACCTTC.

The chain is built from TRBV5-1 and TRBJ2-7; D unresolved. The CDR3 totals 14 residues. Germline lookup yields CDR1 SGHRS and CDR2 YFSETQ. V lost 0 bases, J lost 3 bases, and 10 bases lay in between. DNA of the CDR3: TGCGCCAGCAGCTTGGGGGCTGAGAACTACGAGCAGTACTTC. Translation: CASSLGAENYEQYF.

CDR3 sequence: CASSLDGDAGTQYF. CDR3 nucleotides: TGTGCCAGCAGCTTAGACGGAGACGCGGGGACCCAGTACTTC. This chain connects TRBV7-2 to TRBJ2-5; possible D gene TRBD2, 5 bases. CDR1 is SGHTA, CDR2 FQGNSA, per germline. The V gene lost 1 base and the J gene lost 7 bases, with 13 bases spanning the gap. CDR3 length equals 14 residues.

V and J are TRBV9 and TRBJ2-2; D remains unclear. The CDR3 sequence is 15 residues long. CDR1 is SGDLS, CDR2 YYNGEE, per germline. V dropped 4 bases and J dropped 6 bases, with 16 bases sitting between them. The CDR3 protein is CASSLQIDWSGELFF. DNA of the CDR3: TGTGCCAGCAGCCTTCAGATAGACTGGTCCGGGGAGCTGTTTTTT.

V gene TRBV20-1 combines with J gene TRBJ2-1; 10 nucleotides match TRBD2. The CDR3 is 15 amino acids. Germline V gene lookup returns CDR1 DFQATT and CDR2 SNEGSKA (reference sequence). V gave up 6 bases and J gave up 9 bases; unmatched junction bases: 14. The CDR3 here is CSAPRAQRGGGEQFF. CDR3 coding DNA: TGCAGTGCGCCCCGGGCCCAGCGGGGGGGTGGTGAGCAGTTCTTC.

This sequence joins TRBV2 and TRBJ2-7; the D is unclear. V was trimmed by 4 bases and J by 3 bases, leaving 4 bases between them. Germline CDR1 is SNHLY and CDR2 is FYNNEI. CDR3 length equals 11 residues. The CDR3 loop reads CASSGHYEQYF. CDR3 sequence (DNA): TGTGCCAGCAGTGGGCACTACGAGCAGTACTTC.

The chain's CDR3 is CASSLQYSNQPQHF. The CDR3 coding sequence is TGTGCCAGTAGTCTCCAGTATAGCAATCAGCCCCAGCATTTT. V gene TRBV19 combines with J gene TRBJ1-5; D gene ambiguous. V was trimmed by 5 bases and J by 0 bases, leaving 8 bases between them. Germline-derived CDR1 and CDR2 are LNHDA and SQIVND (reference sequence). This CDR3 has 14 residues.

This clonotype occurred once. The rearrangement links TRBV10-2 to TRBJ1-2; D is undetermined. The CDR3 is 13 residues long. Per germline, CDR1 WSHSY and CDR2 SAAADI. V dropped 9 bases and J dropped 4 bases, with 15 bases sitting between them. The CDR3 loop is CASAQTTTYGYTF. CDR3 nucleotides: TGCGCCAGTGCCCAGACAACTACCTATGGCTACACCTTC.

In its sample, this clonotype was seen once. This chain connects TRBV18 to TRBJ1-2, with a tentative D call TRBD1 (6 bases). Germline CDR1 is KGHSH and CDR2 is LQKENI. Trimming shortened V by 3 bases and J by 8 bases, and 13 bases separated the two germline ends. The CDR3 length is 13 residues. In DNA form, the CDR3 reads TGTGCCAGCTCACCGGCCAGGGGAGAAGGCTACACCTTC. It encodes CASSPARGEGYTF.

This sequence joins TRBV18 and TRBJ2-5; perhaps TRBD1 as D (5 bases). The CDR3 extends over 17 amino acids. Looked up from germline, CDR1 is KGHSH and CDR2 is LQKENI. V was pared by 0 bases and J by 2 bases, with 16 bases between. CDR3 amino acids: CASSPPGSSTDQETQYF. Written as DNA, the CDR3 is TGTGCCAGCTCACCACCGGGGTCGTCGACAGATCAAGAGACCCAGTACTTC.

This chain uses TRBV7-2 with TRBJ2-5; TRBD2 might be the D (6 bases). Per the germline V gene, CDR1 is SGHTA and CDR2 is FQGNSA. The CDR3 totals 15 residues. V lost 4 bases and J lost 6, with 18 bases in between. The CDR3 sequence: CASSSGGASRKTQYF. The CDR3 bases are TGTGCCAGCAGCTCAGGAGGGGCAAGTCGAAAGACCCAGTACTTC.

In DNA, the CDR3 is TGTGCCAGCAGCTACTCGCAGCGGTCCTCCTACGAGCAGTACTTC. This sequence encodes CASSYSQRSSYEQYF. The rearrangement uses TRBV13 and TRBJ2-7; the D gene is possibly TRBD2 (5 bases). There are 15 residues in the CDR3. Trimming left V 4 bases short and J 0 bases short, with 13 bases between. Looked up from germline, CDR1 is PRHDT and CDR2 is FYEKMQ (reference sequence).

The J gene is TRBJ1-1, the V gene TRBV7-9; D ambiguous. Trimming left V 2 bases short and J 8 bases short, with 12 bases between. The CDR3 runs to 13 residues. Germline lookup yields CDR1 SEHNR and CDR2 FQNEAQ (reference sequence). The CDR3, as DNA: TGTGCCAGCAGCTTATTCGTGGTAACGGAAGCTTTCTTT. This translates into CASSLFVVTEAFF.

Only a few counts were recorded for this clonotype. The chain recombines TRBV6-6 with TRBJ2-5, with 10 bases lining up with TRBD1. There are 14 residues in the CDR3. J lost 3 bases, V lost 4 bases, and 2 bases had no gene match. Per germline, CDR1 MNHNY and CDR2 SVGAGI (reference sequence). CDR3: CASSSGTGEETQYF. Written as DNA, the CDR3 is TGTGCCAGCAGTTCCGGGACAGGGGAAGAGACCCAGTACTTC.

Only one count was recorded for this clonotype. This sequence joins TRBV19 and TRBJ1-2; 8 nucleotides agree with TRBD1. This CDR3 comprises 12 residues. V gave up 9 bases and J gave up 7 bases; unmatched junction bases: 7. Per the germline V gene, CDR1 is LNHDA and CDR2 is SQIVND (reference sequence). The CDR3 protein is CASTDRAIGYTF. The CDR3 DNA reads TGTGCCAGCACGGACAGGGCCATTGGCTACACCTTC. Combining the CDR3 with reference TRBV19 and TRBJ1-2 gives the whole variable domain DGGITQSPKYLFRKEGQNVTLSCEQNLNHDAMYWYRQDPGQGLRLIYYSQIVNDFQKGDIAEGYSVSREKKESFPLTVTSAQKNPTAFYLCASTDRAIGYTFGSGTRLTVV.

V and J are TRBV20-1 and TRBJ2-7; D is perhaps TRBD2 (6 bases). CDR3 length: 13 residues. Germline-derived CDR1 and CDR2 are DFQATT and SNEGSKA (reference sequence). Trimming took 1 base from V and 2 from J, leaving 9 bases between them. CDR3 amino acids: CSARVGGTYEQYF. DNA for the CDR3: TGCAGTGCTAGAGTCGGCGGGACCTACGAGCAGTACTTC.

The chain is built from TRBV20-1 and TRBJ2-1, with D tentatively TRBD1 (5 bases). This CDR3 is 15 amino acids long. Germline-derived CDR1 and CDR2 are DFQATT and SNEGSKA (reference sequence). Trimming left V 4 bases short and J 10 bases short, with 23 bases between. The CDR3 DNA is TGCAGTGCTAACCCCGTGGACACAAGCTTCAAAGAGCAGTTCTTC. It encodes CSANPVDTSFKEQFF.

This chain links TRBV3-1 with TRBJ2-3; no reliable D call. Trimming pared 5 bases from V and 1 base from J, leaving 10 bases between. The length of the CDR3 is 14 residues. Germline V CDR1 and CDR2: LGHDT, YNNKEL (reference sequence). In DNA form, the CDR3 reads TGTGCCAGCAGCGGTATAGGCGGCACAGATACGCAGTATTTT. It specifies CASSGIGGTDTQYF.

CDR3: CASSQSATGLLDTEAFF. For the CDR3, the DNA is TGCGCCAGCAGTCAATCGGCTACAGGGCTTTTGGACACTGAAGCTTTCTTT. V and J are TRBV23-1 and TRBJ1-1; D is perhaps TRBD1 (6 bases). TRBV23-1 belongs to the ORF category, with a function that is uncertain. CDR3 size: 17 residues. With 0 bases removed from V and 3 bases from J, the gap between germline ends came to 17 bases.

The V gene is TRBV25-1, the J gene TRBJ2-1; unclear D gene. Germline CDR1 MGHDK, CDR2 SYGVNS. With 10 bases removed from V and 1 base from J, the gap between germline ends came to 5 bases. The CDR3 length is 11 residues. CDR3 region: CAIGSYNEQFF. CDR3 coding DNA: TGTGCCATAGGGTCCTACAATGAGCAGTTCTTC. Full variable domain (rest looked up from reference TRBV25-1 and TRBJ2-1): EADIYQTPRYLVIGTGKKITLECSQTMGHDKMYWYQQDPGMELHLIHYSYGVNSTEKGDLSSESTVSRIRTEHFPLTLESARPSHTSQYLCAIGSYNEQFFGPGTRLTVL.

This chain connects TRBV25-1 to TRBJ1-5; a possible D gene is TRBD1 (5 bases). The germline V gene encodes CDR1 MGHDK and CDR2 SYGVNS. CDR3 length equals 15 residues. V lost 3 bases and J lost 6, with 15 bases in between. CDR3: CASSERGTSSQPQHF. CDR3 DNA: TGTGCCAGCAGTGAGAGAGGGACGAGTTCTCAGCCCCAGCATTTT.